These 24 T cell receptor beta chains came from one sample sequenced in a study of blood T cell repertoires in COVID-19. The table came from immunoSEQ multiplex PCR; TCRdb's copy has only in-frame clones and leaves some out. Seen here are about 86,000 clones, around 81% observed once, and the top ten hold 3.4%. What was sequenced was peripheral blood. The receptors were sampled from a man aged 45-65 years with acute or convalescent COVID-19.

The genes are TRBV6-6 and TRBJ2-5; 15 nucleotides match TRBD2. Germline lookup yields CDR1 MNHNY and CDR2 SVGAGI (reference sequence). CDR3 size: 16 residues. V was clipped by 4 bases and J by 5 bases; unmatched bases: 5. CDR3 loop: CASSWGLAGGLETQYF. The CDR3 coding sequence is TGTGCCAGCAGTTGGGGACTAGCGGGGGGCCTGGAGACCCAGTACTTC.

V is TRBV7-2 and J is TRBJ2-1, with 8 bases matching TRBD1. Germline assignment: CDR1 SGHTA and CDR2 FQGNSA. The V gene end was trimmed by 0 bases and the J gene end by 4 bases; junction bases not matched to a gene: 2. The CDR3 runs 15 residues. CDR3: CASSLARGQYNEQFF. The CDR3 DNA follows: TGTGCCAGCAGCTTAGCCAGGGGGCAGTACAATGAGCAGTTCTTC.

This sequence joins TRBV28 and TRBJ2-7; 13 positions match TRBD2. The CDR3 runs to 18 residues. J lost 0 bases, V lost 3 bases, and 8 bases had no gene match. Looked up from germline, CDR1 is MDHEN and CDR2 is SYDVKM. This CDR3 reads CASSFLPGLAGSSYEQYF. In nucleotides, the CDR3 is TGTGCCAGCAGTTTTCTCCCGGGACTAGCGGGATCCTCCTACGAGCAGTACTTC.

The chain uses TRBV5-5 and TRBJ1-2; 7 nucleotides match TRBD1. The CDR3 runs 14 residues. The V and J ends lost 4 bases and 4 bases, in that order; junction bases with no gene match: 7. Germline V lookup: CDR1 SGHKS, CDR2 YYEKEE (reference sequence). Here the CDR3 DNA reads TGTGCCAGCAGCCCCGGGACAGCGAGCTATGGCTACACCTTC. It is translated as CASSPGTASYGYTF. Full variable domain (rest looked up from reference TRBV5-5 and TRBJ1-2): DAGVTQSPTHLIKTRGQQVTLRCSPISGHKSVSWYQQVLGQGPQFIFQYYEKEERGRGNFPDRFSARQFPNYSSELNVNALLLGDSALYLCASSPGTASYGYTFGSGTRLTVV.

The rearrangement joins TRBV18 to TRBJ1-5; D is ambiguous. This CDR3 contains 15 residues. Germline-derived CDR1 and CDR2 are KGHSH and LQKENI. V was shortened by 2 bases and J by 5 bases, with 13 bases between the two germline ends. The CDR3 DNA sequence: TGTGCCAGCTCACCAATAAGAGACTTTGATCAGCCCCAGCATTTT. This sequence encodes CASSPIRDFDQPQHF.

The chain employs TRBV19 and TRBJ2-7; a possible D gene is TRBD1 (6 bases). This CDR3 is built from 14 residues. V was cut by 4 bases and J by 0 bases, with 10 bases left in between. Germline values: CDR1 LNHDA, CDR2 SQIVND (reference sequence). The CDR3: CASSNTGTSYEQYF. As DNA, the CDR3 is TGTGCCAGTAGTAACACAGGGACCTCCTACGAGCAGTACTTC.

The rearrangement links TRBV7-2 to TRBJ1-3; D might be TRBD1 (6 bases). The germline gives CDR1 SGHTA, CDR2 FQGNSA. This CDR3 is built from 15 residues. Between the trimmed V and J ends, which lost 3 bases and 2 bases, there was a span of 11 bases. This CDR3 is CASSFQGIAGNTIYF. The CDR3 DNA sequence: TGTGCCAGCAGCTTTCAGGGGATCGCTGGAAACACCATATATTTT.

The chain joins TRBV11-2 to TRBJ2-7; the D gene is possibly TRBD1 (6 bases). V gave up 0 bases and J gave up 5 bases, with 8 bases separating them. Germline assignment: CDR1 SGHAT and CDR2 FQNNGV. The CDR3 has 13 amino acids. CDR3 bases: TGTGCCAGCAGCTTAGACAGGGGCGACGAGCAGTACTTC. Encoded protein: CASSLDRGDEQYF.

The CDR3 nucleotides are TGTGCCAGCAGCGGCGACAGGCCGGTCGACTATGGCTACACCTTC. Translated, it gives CASSGDRPVDYGYTF. The chain couples TRBV6-5 to TRBJ1-2; D is possibly TRBD1 (6 bases). CDR1 MNHEY and CDR2 SVGAGI come from the germline V gene. The V gene lost 6 bases and the J gene lost 3 bases, with 17 bases spanning the gap. CDR3 length equals 15 residues.

This chain connects TRBV6-4 to TRBJ1-2, with TRBD1 matching over 7 bases. CDR1 is MRHNA, CDR2 SNTAGT, per germline. Trimming removed 8 bases from V and 4 bases from J; junction bases left unmatched: 10. This CDR3 spans 14 amino acids. DNA for the CDR3: TGTGCCAGCTTTAATGAGGGGGCTGGCTATGGCTACACCTTC. This codes for CASFNEGAGYGYTF.

The rearrangement links TRBV7-3 to TRBJ2-2; 9 bases match TRBD1. Trimming took 4 bases from V and 3 from J; bases not matched to a gene: 3. There are 15 residues in the CDR3. Per the germline V gene, CDR1 is SGHTA and CDR2 is FQGTGA. The CDR3 DNA sequence: TGTGCCAGCAGCTCACAGGGGGCGGACACCGGGGAGCTGTTTTTT. It yields the protein CASSSQGADTGELFF.

The rearrangement joins TRBV5-1 to TRBJ1-6; 11 positions agree with TRBD1. Trimming cost V 2 bases and J 9 bases; bases outside gene matches: 1. The CDR3 runs 14 residues. Germline CDR1 SGHRS, CDR2 YFSETQ. Here the CDR3 reads CASSLGQGASPLHF. The CDR3 nucleotides read TGCGCCAGCAGCTTAGGACAGGGGGCTTCACCCCTCCACTTT.

V gene TRBV7-9 combines with J gene TRBJ2-7; tentatively, D is TRBD2 (7 bases). Per the germline V gene, CDR1 is SEHNR and CDR2 is FQNEAQ (reference sequence). Trimming removed 11 bases from V and 3 bases from J, with 17 bases in between. CDR3 length: 13 residues. The CDR3 DNA reads as TGTGCCTCGGGGGGCGGGGGCCGCTACGAGCAGTACTTC. This codes for CASGGGGRYEQYF. Full variable domain (rest looked up from reference TRBV7-9 and TRBJ2-7): DTGVSQNPRHKITKRGQNVTFRCDPISEHNRLYWYRQTLGQGPEFLTYFQNEAQLEKSRLLSDRFSAERPKGSFSTLEIQRTEQGDSAMYLCASGGGGRYEQYFGPGTRLTVT.

V gene TRBV19 combines with J gene TRBJ2-6; D unresolved. This CDR3 is built from 16 residues. CDR1 is LNHDA and CDR2 is SQIVND in the germline V gene (reference sequence). Trimming left V 6 bases short and J 0 bases short, with 12 bases between. This CDR3 is CASSPGPSSGANVLTF. CDR3 bases: TGTGCCAGTAGCCCCGGTCCGTCCTCTGGGGCCAACGTCCTGACTTTC.

The chain carries TRBV29-1 and TRBJ2-3; TRBD1 is a possible D gene (7 bases). The CDR3 sequence is 16 residues long. Trimming cost V 3 bases and J 2 bases, with 18 bases left between them. From germline, CDR1 is SQVTM and CDR2 ANQGSEA. The CDR3 nucleotides are TGCAGCGTTGAGGGGGGACAGCCGCATCTCACAGATACGCAGTATTTT. Protein: CSVEGGQPHLTDTQYF.

The V gene is TRBV6-5, the J gene TRBJ2-3, with 11 bases matching TRBD1. The germline V gene encodes CDR1 MNHEY and CDR2 SVGAGI. The V and J ends lost 0 bases and 4 bases, in that order; junction bases with no gene match: 3. The CDR3 length is 16 residues. The CDR3 nucleotides are TGTGCCAGCAGTTACTCGCCGGGACAGGGGGCAGATACGCAGTATTTT. It codes for CASSYSPGQGADTQYF.

The V call is TRBV28, the J call TRBJ1-1; D gene ambiguous. Per the germline V gene, CDR1 is MDHEN and CDR2 is SYDVKM. The V end was cut by 5 bases, the J end by 1 base, with 17 bases between. The CDR3 spans 16 residues. In nucleotides, the CDR3 is TGTGCCAGCAGTCTCTCCGGAGGAGGGCCGAACACTGAAGCTTTCTTT. It encodes CASSLSGGGPNTEAFF.

The chain recombines TRBV28 with TRBJ2-3; TRBD2 agrees at 11 bases. The CDR3 is made up of 13 amino acids. The V gene's germline CDR1 is MDHEN and CDR2 SYDVKM. Trimming at V came to 5 bases and at J to 15 bases, leaving 10 bases not matched to a gene. The CDR3 here is CASSPTLAGGPYF. The CDR3, as DNA: TGTGCCAGCAGTCCCACTCTAGCGGGAGGACCATATTTT.

The V and J genes are TRBV14 and TRBJ1-4; D gene unclear. This CDR3 comprises 15 residues. Germline values: CDR1 SGHDN, CDR2 FVKESK. Trimming took 3 bases from V and 5 from J, leaving 13 bases between them. The CDR3 spells CASSQPTGGNEKLFF. The CDR3 DNA reads as TGTGCCAGCAGCCAGCCGACGGGAGGAAATGAAAAACTGTTTTTT. The full variable domain, completed using reference TRBV14 and TRBJ1-4, is EAGVTQFPSHSVIEKGQTVTLRCDPISGHDNLYWYRRVMGKEIKFLLHFVKESKQDESGMPNNRFLAERTGGTYSTLKVQPAELEDSGVYFCASSQPTGGNEKLFFGSGTQLSVL.

This sequence joins TRBV10-3 and TRBJ1-1, with D hard to call. CDR3 length equals 14 residues. Trimming removed 5 bases from V and 0 bases from J, with 10 bases in between. The germline V gene encodes CDR1 ENHRY and CDR2 SYGVKD. For the CDR3, the DNA is TGTGCCATCAGTCTCACAGAGTTGAACACTGAAGCTTTCTTT. Its translation: CAISLTELNTEAFF.

The rearrangement uses TRBV24-1 and TRBJ2-7; TRBD2 might be the D (5 bases). Germline CDR1 is KGHDR and CDR2 is SFDVKD. This CDR3 contains 17 residues. V was cut by 4 bases and J by 0 bases, with 18 bases left in between. DNA for the CDR3: TGTGCCACCAGTGACCATACCCGGGAACTAAGCTCCTACGAGCAGTACTTC. It is translated as CATSDHTRELSSYEQYF.

The CDR3: CSASIGTGGMYNEQFF. The CDR3 DNA reads as TGCAGTGCTAGTATTGGGACAGGGGGGATGTACAATGAGCAGTTCTTC. The chain uses TRBV20-1 and TRBJ2-1, with TRBD1 matching over 11 bases. The CDR3 has 16 amino acids. V shed 3 bases and J 4 bases; nucleotides not matched to a gene: 8. Germline loops: CDR1 DFQATT, CDR2 SNEGSKA (reference sequence).

In DNA, the CDR3 is TGCGCCAGCAGCCCGCCCCCGGGACAGGGTTCCTACGAGCAGTACTTC. Protein sequence: CASSPPPGQGSYEQYF. The genes are TRBV5-1 and TRBJ2-7; TRBD1 agrees at 9 bases. CDR1 and CDR2 from the germline V gene are SGHRS and YFSETQ. Losses at the gene ends were 4 bases for V and 1 base for J; bases not matched to a gene: 9. The CDR3 extends over 16 amino acids.

This chain uses TRBV6-2 or TRBV6-3 with TRBJ1-2; 9 nucleotides agree with TRBD1. The germline gives CDR1 MNHEY, CDR2 SVGEGT. The CDR3 is made up of 15 amino acids. The J segment lost 4 bases and the V segment lost 5 bases, leaving 8 bases of the junction unmatched. The CDR3 reads CASSIGGQGLYGYTF. The CDR3 nucleotides read TGTGCCAGCAGTATCGGGGGACAGGGCCTCTATGGCTACACCTTC.